One sample yielded the 4 T cell receptor beta chains listed below, sequenced in a study of blood T cell repertoires in COVID-19. Method: immunoSEQ multiplex PCR; TCRdb's copy keeps in-frame clones and lacks some. The sample has a few hundred thousand clones, 85% seen once. The sequenced sample was peripheral blood. Source of these receptors: a woman aged 18-35 years with acute or convalescent COVID-19.

About this clone itself: At one of its ends the junction is not consistent with the germline gene, which may arise from a read error. This chain connects TRBV3-1 (or the pseudogene TRBV3-2) to TRBJ1-4; no firm D call. The CDR3 consists of 13 residues. The V gene's germline CDR1 is LGHDT and CDR2 YNNKEL (reference sequence). CDR3 sequence: CASSQVPLGLQDF. The CDR3 DNA sequence: TGTGCCAGCAGCCAAGTGCCCCTCGGGTTACAAGATTTT.

The rearrangement links TRBV5-5 to TRBJ1-6, with unresolved D. This CDR3 has 15 residues. Trimming cost V 0 bases and J 3 bases, with 7 bases left between them. The germline V gene encodes CDR1 SGHKS and CDR2 YYEKEE (reference sequence). CDR3 protein: CASSLDSHYNSPLHF. The CDR3 bases are TGTGCCAGCAGCTTGGACTCCCACTATAATTCACCCCTCCACTTT.

V gene TRBV6-5 combines with J gene TRBJ1-1, with a possible D match to TRBD1 (5 bases). The CDR3 extends over 14 amino acids. Trimming shortened V by 3 bases and J by 3 bases, and 11 bases separated the two germline ends. Germline lookup yields CDR1 MNHEY and CDR2 SVGAGI. The CDR3 spells CASSYRAGYTEAFF. DNA of the CDR3: TGTGCCAGCAGTTATAGGGCAGGGTACACTGAAGCTTTCTTT.

This clone was found many times. The CDR3 DNA sequence: TGTGCCAGCAGCCCCGCCAGGGGTAACACCGGGGAGCTGTTTTTT. Residues: CASSPARGNTGELFF. The chain carries TRBV6-5 and TRBJ2-2; maybe TRBD1 (6 bases). Looked up from germline, CDR1 is MNHEY and CDR2 is SVGAGI. This CDR3 has 15 residues. Between the trimmed V and J ends, which lost 6 bases and 2 bases, there was a span of 13 bases.